What follows are 24 T cell receptor beta chains derived from one specimen sequenced in a study of tumor-infiltrating lymphocytes in localized non-small cell lung cancer. The table came from immunoSEQ multiplex PCR; TCRdb's copy has only in-frame clones and leaves some out. The sample records about 11,000 clones, just over 85% being singletons. Sequences were obtained from uninvolved lung tissue not adjacent to the tumor. The receptor source for this set is a human donor with non-small cell lung cancer.

The chain is built from TRBV7-6 and TRBJ1-1; 8 bases are a match to TRBD1. The CDR3 extends over 15 amino acids. The V and J ends lost 5 bases and 0 bases, in that order; junction bases with no gene match: 5. Per the germline V gene, CDR1 is SGHVS and CDR2 is FNYEAQ. The CDR3 coding sequence is TGTGCCAGCAGCCCTGGACAGGGTATGAACACTGAAGCTTTCTTT. Amino acid sequence: CASSPGQGMNTEAFF. The full variable domain, in which reference TRBV7-6 and TRBJ1-1 provide the parts outside the CDR3, is GAGVSQSPRYKVTKRGQDVALRCDPISGHVSLYWYRQALGQGPEFLTYFNYEAQQDKSGLPNDRFSAERPEGSISTLTIQRTEQRDSAMYRCASSPGQGMNTEAFFGQGTRLTVV.

J is TRBJ1-1 and V is TRBV5-6; tentatively, D is TRBD1 (5 bases). This CDR3 has 14 amino acids. Trimming shortened V by 4 bases and J by 5 bases, and 15 bases separated the two germline ends. CDR1 and CDR2 (germline): SGHDT, YYEEEE. In DNA, the CDR3 is TGTGCCAGCAGCCGCATGGGGGGGAGAACTGAAGCTTTCTTT. Encoded protein: CASSRMGGRTEAFF.

V and J are TRBV20-1 and TRBJ2-5; D gene ambiguous. Trimming removed 2 bases at V and 5 bases at J, with 3 bases between. The germline V gene has CDR1 DFQATT and CDR2 SNEGSKA (reference sequence). The CDR3 totals 10 residues. The DNA of the CDR3 is TGCAGTGCTAGACGGGAGACCCAGTACTTC. Translating it yields CSARRETQYF.

This clone is a singleton in its sample. The chain uses TRBV4-1 and TRBJ2-7; D is tentatively TRBD1 or TRBD2 (6 bases each). The CDR3 runs 14 residues. Trimming removed 4 bases at V and 7 bases at J, with 17 bases between. CDR1 and CDR2 (germline): MGHRA, YSYEKL. CDR3 residues: CASSRGWGAREQYF. CDR3 sequence (DNA): TGCGCCAGCAGCCGCGGGTGGGGGGCGCGGGAGCAGTACTTC.

The V call is TRBV25-1, the J call TRBJ2-7; D is possibly TRBD1 (5 bases). Trimming cost V 1 base and J 7 bases, with 11 bases left between them. Germline CDR1 reads MGHDK; CDR2 reads SYGVNS. This CDR3 spans 13 amino acids. The CDR3 nucleotides are TGTGCCAGCAGTGAATTTAGGGGTAAAGAGCAGTACTTC. Amino acids: CASSEFRGKEQYF.

This chain uses TRBV10-2 with TRBJ2-5; 11 bases match TRBD2. Germline values: CDR1 WSHSY, CDR2 SAAADI. The CDR3 sequence is 13 residues long. Losses at the gene ends were 8 bases for V and 4 bases for J; bases not matched to a gene: 3. The DNA for the CDR3 is TGCGCCAGCCGAACTAGCGGGGGAGAGACCCAGTACTTC. Translation gives CASRTSGGETQYF.

The gene calls are TRBV18 and TRBJ1-2; D possibly corresponds to TRBD1 (6 bases). The germline gives CDR1 KGHSH, CDR2 LQKENI. Deletions cut 6 bases from V and 5 bases from J, with 16 bases between. The CDR3 is made up of 14 amino acids. The CDR3 coding sequence is TGTGCCAGCTCGGCGGGGGGCGCTGGTTATGGCTACACCTTC. This encodes CASSAGGAGYGYTF.

This clone was counted a single time. The J gene is TRBJ2-2, the V gene TRBV27, with 14 bases lining up with TRBD2. V dropped 3 bases and J dropped 7; count of bases not matched to a gene: 4. Looked up from germline, CDR1 is MNHEY and CDR2 is SMNVEV (reference sequence). The CDR3 has 16 residues. CDR3: CASSFGLAGGVGELFF. CDR3 DNA: TGTGCCAGCAGTTTTGGACTAGCGGGGGGTGTCGGGGAGCTGTTTTTT.

The CDR3 sequence is CAWAGTTNSPLHF. The CDR3 DNA follows: TGTGCCTGGGCCGGGACGACTAATTCACCCCTCCACTTT. The chain is built from TRBV30 and TRBJ1-6; D might be TRBD1 (5 bases). Trimming shortened V by 5 bases and J by 6 bases, and 11 bases separated the two germline ends. The germline gives CDR1 GTSNPN, CDR2 SVGIG (reference sequence). CDR3 length equals 13 residues.

The J gene is TRBJ1-1, the V gene TRBV27; perhaps TRBD1 as D (5 bases). Germline assignment: CDR1 MNHEY and CDR2 SMNVEV (reference sequence). CDR3 size: 16 residues. Trimming took off 3 bases at V and 3 bases at J, with 17 bases between the two ends. CDR3 DNA sequence: TGTGCCAGCAGTTTTTCAATCGCGCAGGGATACACTGAAGCTTTCTTT. Its translation is CASSFSIAQGYTEAFF.

CDR3 sequence reads: CASSLGQGGYNEQFF. CDR3 nucleotide sequence: TGTGCCAGCAGCTTAGGGCAGGGGGGCTACAATGAGCAGTTCTTC. The chain recombines TRBV7-6 with TRBJ2-1; D is possibly TRBD1 (7 bases). CDR1 and CDR2 from the germline V gene are SGHVS and FNYEAQ. V was shortened by 1 base and J by 3 bases, with 10 bases between the two germline ends. The CDR3 loop spans 15 amino acids.

J is TRBJ2-7 and V is TRBV5-1, with D possibly being TRBD2 (8 bases). The CDR3 covers 19 residues. The germline V gene has CDR1 SGHRS and CDR2 YFSETQ. V lost 1 base to trimming and J lost 1 base, with 24 bases between them. Here the CDR3 reads CASSLYGTASSGGSYEQYF. In DNA form, the CDR3 reads TGCGCCAGCAGCTTGTACGGGACAGCAAGTTCGGGGGGGTCCTACGAGCAGTACTTC.

The chain couples TRBV5-6 to TRBJ2-2, with 11 positions matching TRBD1. With V trimmed by 4 bases and J by 5 bases, 10 bases remained unmatched. This CDR3 is built from 17 residues. CDR1 SGHDT and CDR2 YYEEEE come from the germline V gene. CDR3 amino acids: CASSRTGGLRGTGELFF. CDR3 nucleotides: TGTGCCAGCAGCCGGACAGGGGGCCTCCGAGGGACCGGGGAGCTGTTTTTT.

This chain links TRBV6-5 with TRBJ1-6; 7 bases line up with TRBD1. The CDR3 sequence is 16 residues long. Unmatched junction bases numbered 9, after V lost 2 bases and J lost 8 bases. Per germline, CDR1 MNHEY and CDR2 SVGAGI. CDR3 sequence: CASSYGAGDSHSPLHF. The CDR3 region has the DNA TGTGCCAGCAGTTACGGCGCAGGGGACAGCCATTCACCCCTCCACTTT.

This clone was observed a few times. The DNA for the CDR3 is TGTGCCAGCAGTTTCTCTCCCCCCGGGGGAAAACTGTTTTTT. Translation gives CASSFSPPGGKLFF. The rearrangement uses TRBV27 and TRBJ1-4; tentatively, D is TRBD1 (5 bases). The CDR3 covers 14 residues. Germline V gene data show CDR1 as MNHEY and CDR2 as SMNVEV (reference sequence). Trimming cost V 3 bases and J 10 bases, with 15 bases left between them.

The gene calls are TRBV11-2 and TRBJ2-3; unclear D gene. CDR3 length equals 12 residues. CDR1 and CDR2 from the germline V gene are SGHAT and FQNNGV. Deletions cut 5 bases from V and 11 bases from J, with 14 bases between. CDR3 sequence: CASSPSPLMQYF. The CDR3 DNA sequence: TGTGCCAGCAGCCCCAGCCCGCTAATGCAGTATTTT.

The gene calls are TRBV4-1 and TRBJ1-1; 7 bases line up with TRBD1. The ends lost 4 bases at V and 1 base at J; junction bases unmatched: 3. Germline loops: CDR1 MGHRA, CDR2 YSYEKL. The CDR3 loop spans 14 amino acids. Here the CDR3 reads CASSLDRSNTEAFF. CDR3 in DNA: TGCGCCAGCAGCCTGGACAGGTCGAACACTGAAGCTTTCTTT.

The rearrangement joins TRBV19 to TRBJ1-2; weak D call: TRBD1 (5 bases). Deletions cut 7 bases from V and 4 bases from J, with 16 bases between. The CDR3 runs 14 residues. Germline CDR1 and CDR2: LNHDA and SQIVND (reference sequence). CDR3: CASTDRDHIYGYTF. The DNA of the CDR3 is TGTGCCAGTACTGACCGGGACCACATCTATGGCTACACCTTC.

This clone turned up a few times. The CDR3 sequence: CASSLGTGAYEQYF. CDR3 nucleotide sequence: TGTGCCAGCAGTTTGGGGACAGGGGCGTACGAGCAGTACTTC. This chain uses TRBV6-1 with TRBJ2-7, with 10 bases lining up with TRBD1. Germline CDR1 and CDR2: MNHNS and SASEGT. The CDR3 extends over 14 amino acids. The ends lost 5 bases at V and 4 bases at J; junction bases unmatched: 5.

This chain links TRBV7-9 with TRBJ1-1, with no clear D. V gave up 4 bases and J gave up 3 bases, with 6 bases separating them. The germline CDR1 and CDR2 sequences are SEHNR and FQNEAQ (reference sequence). The CDR3 totals 12 residues. The CDR3 is CASSSWDTEAFF. In DNA form, the CDR3 reads TGTGCCAGCAGCTCTTGGGACACTGAAGCTTTCTTT.

V is TRBV5-1 and J is TRBJ2-7, with 13 positions matching TRBD2. Germline V gene sequence: CDR1 SGHRS, CDR2 YFSETQ. V lost 4 bases and J lost 4; bases outside the gene matches: 11. The CDR3 has 17 residues. The CDR3 protein is CASSHAARLAGGYEQYF. In DNA, the CDR3 is TGCGCCAGCAGCCACGCGGCTCGACTAGCGGGGGGATACGAGCAGTACTTC.

The chain employs TRBV5-3 and TRBJ1-5; possible D gene TRBD1, 6 bases. TRBV5-3 is assigned to the ORF class and has an uncertain function. The V gene lost 5 bases and the J gene lost 1 base, with 22 bases spanning the gap. The CDR3 totals 18 residues. The CDR3 region has the DNA TGTGCCAGAAGTTGTACAGGGTACCCACAGGAGAGCAATCAGCCCCAGCATTTT. Amino acids: CARSCTGYPQESNQPQHF.

This chain uses TRBV11-2 with TRBJ1-3; D perhaps matches TRBD1 (6 bases). V was clipped by 8 bases and J by 0 bases, with 14 bases between them. The germline CDR1 and CDR2 sequences are SGHAT and FQNNGV. CDR3 length: 15 residues. In DNA, the CDR3 is TGTGCCAGCCTAGGGGGGCAGCACTCTGGAAACACCATATATTTT. This gives the protein CASLGGQHSGNTIYF.

In DNA form, the CDR3 reads TGTGCCAGCAGCCGAGAGGTCGGCAGGACTAACTATGGCTACACCTTC. Protein sequence: CASSREVGRTNYGYTF. This rearrangement joins TRBV5-6 to TRBJ1-2; no firm D call. The length of the CDR3 is 16 residues. Trimming left V 4 bases short and J 0 bases short, with 16 bases between. The germline V gene encodes CDR1 SGHDT and CDR2 YYEEEE.